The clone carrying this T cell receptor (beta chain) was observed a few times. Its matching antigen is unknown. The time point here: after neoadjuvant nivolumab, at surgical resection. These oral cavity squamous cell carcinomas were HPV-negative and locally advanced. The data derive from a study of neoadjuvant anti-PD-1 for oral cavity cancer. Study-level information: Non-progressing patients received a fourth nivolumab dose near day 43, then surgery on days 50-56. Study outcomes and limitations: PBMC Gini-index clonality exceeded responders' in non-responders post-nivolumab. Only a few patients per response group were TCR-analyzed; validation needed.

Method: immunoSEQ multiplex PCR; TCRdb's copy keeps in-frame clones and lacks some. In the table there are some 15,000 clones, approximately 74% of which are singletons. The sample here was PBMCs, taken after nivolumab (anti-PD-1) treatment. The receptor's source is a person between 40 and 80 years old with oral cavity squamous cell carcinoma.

CDR3 in amino acids: CAGASFNTEAFF. The CDR3 bases are TGTGCCGGGGCGAGTTTCAACACTGAAGCTTTCTTT. This chain connects TRBV6-1 to TRBJ1-1; perhaps TRBD1 as D (5 bases). Trimming removed 11 bases at V and 2 bases at J, with 12 bases between. CDR1 and CDR2 (germline): MNHNS, SASEGT. This CDR3 has 12 amino acids.